The present T cell receptor beta chain was sequenced within a study of blood T cell repertoires in COVID-19. Study-wide context: Spain, Italy and the United States supplied samples that represented acute and convalescent COVID-19.

The CDR3 totals 21 residues. In the original processing: Reference gene primer amplification in the assay estimated nucleated cell counts. Libraries were prepared by immunoSEQ multiplex PCR; TCRdb keeps only in-frame clonotypes and omits some of them. Clone size and the V and J calls come from that table; the DNA yielded D and trimming. This repertoire shows approximately 210,000 clones, under 90% found once; its top ten account for about 11%. Seattle-derived patients entered the study during active infection and were followed longitudinally. The source material was peripheral blood. This receptor was taken from a woman over 75 with COVID-19, enrolled during active disease. The chain links TRBV21-1 to TRBJ2-6; TRBD1 is taken as the D call from the table, unchecked against the DNA. TRBV21-1 is a pseudogene locus. The CDR3 here is CASSQTRDRDRSSSGANVLTF. For the CDR3, the DNA is TGTGCCAGCAGCCAAACCCGGGACAGGGACAGGTCATCCTCTGGGGCCAACGTCCTGACTTTC.